This TCR beta chain stems from a study of cytomegalovirus exposure and HLA in healthy donors. Study overall: There were 100 million to 130 million unique TCR beta sequences, drawn from roughly 200 million T cells, in an earlier analysis. Study observations and caveats: For most subjects, TCR beta sequences were reported to predict HLA-A and HLA-B alleles with accuracy.

Between the trimmed V and J ends, which lost 0 bases and 0 bases, there was a span of 15 bases. Germline lookup yields CDR1 SGHDN and CDR2 FVKESK. The length of the CDR3 is 17 residues. PCR involved 60 Vbeta and 13 Jbeta primers. Libraries were prepared by immunoSEQ multiplex PCR; TCRdb keeps only in-frame clonotypes and omits some of them. The sample consists of about 150,000 clones, approximately 88% of them appearing once. For this clone: Its cognate antigen is unknown.

The receptor was derived from a boy under 10 years old in good health and CMV-seronegative. The specimen sequenced was PBMCs. The genes are TRBV14 and TRBJ2-7; D not certain. The CDR3 protein is CASSQDTWRPFSYEQYF. DNA of the CDR3: TGTGCCAGCAGCCAAGATACCTGGCGGCCTTTCTCCTACGAGCAGTACTTC.